This T cell receptor (beta chain) was documented in a study of STAT5B mutations in CD4+ large granular lymphocyte leukemia. Study context: Among healthy controls, a particular HLA allele went with more CDR3 'QG' motifs. Study-wide results and limits: 8/27 top patient clones versus 2/35 control clones were TRBV06-family. CD4-sorted patient repertoires seemed more clonal than healthy CD4+ repertoires.

Generated by immunoSEQ multiplex PCR, the TCRdb table keeps only in-frame clones and is missing some. In the table there are 30,000 to 40,000 clones, about 85% of which are singletons. Worth noting for this clone: What it binds is not known.

Per the germline V gene, CDR1 is MNHEY and CDR2 is SVGAGI. J lost 6 bases, V lost 5 bases, and 5 bases had no gene match. The CDR3 consists of 13 residues. The clonotype comes from a human donor in good health. Source material: CD4+ T cells from blood buffy coats. The chain employs TRBV6-5 and TRBJ2-7; 9 bases fit TRBD1. The CDR3 region is CASSGTGTGEQYF. For the CDR3, the DNA is TGTGCCAGCAGTGGGACAGGGACGGGCGAGCAGTACTTC.